A single sample gave rise to the 24 T cell receptor beta chains below, sequenced in a study of early T cells in non-severe SARS-CoV-2 infection. MiXCR, run by TCRdb on the 5' RACE reads, gives a single entry per CDR3 protein. The sample carries about 110,000 distinct CDR3 sequences, over 8.5% recorded once. The sample taken for sequencing was whole blood. These receptors came from an adult who was a healthcare worker with PCR-confirmed SARS-CoV-2 infection or an uninfected control (not recorded which).

This chain joins TRBV20-1 and TRBJ2-5, with 7 bases aligning to TRBD1. Germline assignment: CDR1 DFQATT and CDR2 SNEGSKA (reference sequence). Trimming at V came to 6 bases and at J to 4 bases, leaving 14 bases not matched to a gene. The CDR3 runs 15 residues. The CDR3 region is CSALKVAEGAETQYF. CDR3 in DNA: TGCAGTGCCTTGAAGGTCGCAGAGGGGGCAGAGACCCAGTACTTC.

This clonotype was seen more than once but under ten times. This rearrangement joins TRBV6-5 to TRBJ1-1; weak D call: TRBD1 (5 bases). The CDR3 spans 14 residues. V was clipped by 5 bases and J by 11 bases, with 21 bases between them. Germline values: CDR1 MNHEY, CDR2 SVGAGI. CDR3: CASSTTGLPVEAFF. Written as DNA, the CDR3 is TGTGCCAGCAGTACTACGGGACTTCCCGTTGAGGCTTTCTTT.

The chain has TRBV7-9 and TRBJ1-1; unclear D gene. V lost 5 bases to trimming and J lost 2 bases, with 9 bases between them. This CDR3 spans 13 amino acids. CDR1 is SEHNR, CDR2 FQNEAQ, per germline (reference sequence). The CDR3 DNA reads TGTGCCAGCAGCATAACCCTTAACACTGAAGCTTTCTTT. The encoded protein is CASSITLNTEAFF.

This clonotype was recorded at least ten times. The rearrangement uses TRBV5-8 and TRBJ2-5; 9 positions match TRBD2. CDR3 length equals 16 residues. V was pared by 4 bases and J by 7 bases, with 14 bases of the junction left unmatched. The V gene's germline CDR1 is SGHTS and CDR2 YDEGEE. The CDR3 here is CASSGSSGMGRRTQYF. The CDR3 region has the DNA TGTGCCAGCAGCGGATCTAGCGGGATGGGTCGGCGGACCCAGTACTTC.

The V call is TRBV7-2, the J call TRBJ1-3, with 7 bases identical to TRBD1. With 8 bases clipped from V and 4 bases from J, the junction kept 5 bases outside the gene matches. CDR3 size: 13 residues. From germline, CDR1 is SGHTA and CDR2 FQGNSA. The CDR3 coding sequence is TGTGCCAGCTCGACAGGGTCGGGAAACACCATATATTTT. This sequence encodes CASSTGSGNTIYF.

This clonotype showed up many times. A junction end diverges from the germline sequence, so it may reflect a read error. This chain joins TRBV5-1 and TRBJ2-7; TRBD2 agrees at 9 bases. The CDR3 loop spans 15 amino acids. Germline-derived CDR1 and CDR2 are SGHRS and YFSETQ. In DNA, the CDR3 is TGCGCCAGCAGCTTGGCCGGGACTAGCTCCCACGAGCAGTACTTC. This codes for CASSLAGTSSHEQYF.

This clonotype was counted between two and nine times. J is TRBJ2-4 and V is TRBV13; D assignment may be TRBD1 or TRBD2 (7 bases each). V was pared by 5 bases and J by 0 bases, with 14 bases between. The germline gives CDR1 PRHDT, CDR2 FYEKMQ (reference sequence). CDR3 size: 16 residues. The CDR3 DNA reads TGTGCCAGCAGCCCCCCAGGGGGGGAAGCCAAAAACATTCAGTACTTC. It translates to CASSPPGGEAKNIQYF. The complete variable domain, with remaining parts taken from reference TRBV13 and TRBJ2-4, reads AAGVIQSPRHLIKEKRETATLKCYPIPRHDTVYWYQQGPGQDPQFLISFYEKMQSDKGSIPDRFSAQQFSDYHSELNMSSLELGDSALYFCASSPPGGEAKNIQYFGAGTRLSVL.

J is TRBJ2-1 and V is TRBV28; no reliable D call. Per the germline V gene, CDR1 is MDHEN and CDR2 is SYDVKM. Trimming took off 2 bases at V and 7 bases at J, with 6 bases between the two ends. The CDR3 contains 12 residues. The CDR3 protein is CASSLKGNEQFF. The CDR3 DNA follows: TGTGCCAGCAGTTTAAAAGGGAATGAGCAGTTCTTC. Based on the CDR3 plus reference TRBV28 and TRBJ2-1, the full variable domain is DVKVTQSSRYLVKRTGEKVFLECVQDMDHENMFWYRQDPGLGLRLIYFSYDVKMKEKGDIPEGYSVSREKKERFSLILESASTNQTSMYLCASSLKGNEQFFGPGTRLTVL.

The chain recombines TRBV9 with TRBJ2-2; tentatively, D is TRBD2 (5 bases). The CDR3 extends over 16 amino acids. CDR1 and CDR2 (germline): SGDLS, YYNGEE. Between the trimmed V and J ends, which lost 4 bases and 0 bases, there was a span of 13 bases. The CDR3 DNA is TGTGCCAGCAGCACGTGGCGGGCCTCGAACACCGGGGAGCTGTTTTTT. Protein: CASSTWRASNTGELFF.

This clonotype has a count of ten or more. The chain joins TRBV7-2 to TRBJ2-1, with 10 bases matching TRBD2. V shed 3 bases and J 15 bases; nucleotides not matched to a gene: 5. CDR3 size: 12 residues. CDR1 SGHTA and CDR2 FQGNSA come from the germline V gene. Here the CDR3 reads CASSFEAGGLFF. The CDR3 DNA follows: TGTGCCAGCAGCTTCGAAGCGGGAGGGTTGTTCTTC.

Many counts were recorded for this clonotype. The genes are TRBV7-3 and TRBJ1-1; maybe TRBD1 (6 bases). There are 13 residues in the CDR3. V lost 5 bases and J 1 base, leaving 8 bases between the germline ends. Germline assignment: CDR1 SGHTA and CDR2 FQGTGA. Written as DNA, the CDR3 is TGTGCCAGCAGCCAACAGGGGAACACTGAAGCTTTCTTT. Encoded protein: CASSQQGNTEAFF.

This clonotype was seen at least ten times. The rearrangement links TRBV6-1 to TRBJ1-1; D is undetermined. V was trimmed by 2 bases and J by 11 bases, leaving 15 bases between them. This CDR3 comprises 13 residues. CDR1 and CDR2 (germline): MNHNS, SASEGT. The CDR3 spells CASSELEATAAFF. In DNA, the CDR3 is TGTGCCAGCAGTGAATTGGAAGCGACGGCGGCTTTCTTT.

Many counts were recorded for this clonotype. This chain links TRBV21-1 with TRBJ2-6; the tabulated D call, TRBD1, remains unverified against the DNA. TRBV21-1 is a known pseudogene. The CDR3 runs to 20 residues. The CDR3 DNA is TGTGCCAGCAGCAAAGTAGGGACGGATACCAAGCCCTCTGGGGCCAACGTCCTGACTTTC. It specifies CASSKVGTDTKPSGANVLTF.

Concerning this clonotype: A clone one base away is much larger, so this may be a read error. The CDR3 sequence is CVSSYLRRLAGFGTSTDTQYF. The CDR3 coding sequence is TGTGTCAGCAGTTACCTTAGGAGACTAGCGGGTTTTGGGACTAGCACAGATACGCAGTATTTT. This chain joins TRBV28 and TRBJ2-3, with 10 bases lining up with TRBD2. Germline CDR1 reads MDHEN; CDR2 reads SYDVKM. The CDR3 has 21 residues.

This clonotype was recorded many times. J is TRBJ2-7 and V is TRBV10-3; 11 nucleotides match TRBD2. V was pared by 10 bases and J by 5 bases, with 4 bases of the junction left unmatched. This CDR3 has 12 amino acids. CDR1 ENHRY and CDR2 SYGVKD come from the germline V gene. The CDR3 coding sequence is TGTGCCACGGGACTAGCGGACGACGAGCAGTACTTC. Translated: CATGLADDEQYF.

This clonotype was seen only a few times. This chain uses TRBV28 with TRBJ2-7; D gene ambiguous. The CDR3 length is 17 residues. Trimming removed 6 bases at V and 4 bases at J, with 25 bases between. Germline CDR1 is MDHEN and CDR2 is SYDVKM. The CDR3 DNA is TGTGCCAGCAGCCAACCAGCGCCAAGGATAGGAGAATACGAGCAGTACTTC. It translates to CASSQPAPRIGEYEQYF. The whole variable domain, filled in from reference TRBV28 and TRBJ2-7, reads DVKVTQSSRYLVKRTGEKVFLECVQDMDHENMFWYRQDPGLGLRLIYFSYDVKMKEKGDIPEGYSVSREKKERFSLILESASTNQTSMYLCASSQPAPRIGEYEQYFGPGTRLTVT.

This clonotype came up once. The chain has TRBV11-2 and TRBJ1-6; 9 positions match TRBD1. J gave up 9 bases and V 2 bases, and 5 bases lay outside the gene matches. The CDR3 consists of 15 residues. Per germline, CDR1 SGHAT and CDR2 FQNNGV. The DNA of the CDR3 is TGTGCCAGCAGCTTACCGGGACAGGGAGGTTCACCCCTCCACTTT. The encoded protein is CASSLPGQGGSPLHF.

This clonotype came up many times. The V gene is TRBV20-1, the J gene TRBJ2-3; the match to TRBD1 covers 7 bases. The CDR3 loop spans 13 amino acids. Germline V gene lookup returns CDR1 DFQATT and CDR2 SNEGSKA (reference sequence). V dropped 1 base and J dropped 6; count of bases not matched to a gene: 4. CDR3: CSARGGGRDTQYF. Written as DNA, the CDR3 is TGCAGTGCTAGAGGAGGGGGCAGGGATACGCAGTATTTT.

The J gene is TRBJ1-2, the V gene TRBV5-1, with TRBD1 matching over 7 bases. Germline V lookup: CDR1 SGHRS, CDR2 YFSETQ. V lost 9 bases to trimming and J lost 6 bases; unmatched junction nucleotides: 17. This CDR3 contains 15 residues. CDR3 sequence reads: CAIKTGAEDGNGYTF. CDR3 DNA sequence: TGCGCCATAAAAACAGGGGCGGAGGACGGAAATGGCTACACCTTC. Based on the CDR3 plus reference TRBV5-1 and TRBJ1-2, the full variable domain is KAGVTQTPRYLIKTRGQQVTLSCSPISGHRSVSWYQQTPGQGLQFLFEYFSETQRNKGNFPGRFSGRQFSNSRSEMNVSTLELGDSALYLCAIKTGAEDGNGYTFGSGTRLTVV.

Only a few counts were recorded for this clonotype. The gene calls are TRBV7-4 and TRBJ2-1; no clear D gene. CDR3 length: 9 residues. The V end was cut by 9 bases, the J end by 8 bases, with 5 bases between. Germline V gene data show CDR1 as SGHVT and CDR2 as SQSDAQ. The CDR3 sequence: CASVHEQFF. CDR3 nucleotide sequence: TGTGCCAGTGTACATGAGCAGTTCTTC.

This clonotype was seen many times. The chain links TRBV28 to TRBJ2-7, with 8 bases that match TRBD2. The CDR3 consists of 14 residues. V lost 6 bases and J lost 5; bases outside the gene matches: 9. CDR1 and CDR2 (germline): MDHEN, SYDVKM. This CDR3 is CASSPHGGVNEQYF. DNA for the CDR3: TGTGCCAGCAGCCCCCACGGGGGGGTAAACGAGCAGTACTTC.

This clonotype has a handful of counts. The genes are TRBV5-4 and TRBJ2-1, with no clear D. The ends were cut back, 4 bases at V and 0 bases at J, with 8 bases in the middle. This CDR3 spans 14 amino acids. Germline V gene data show CDR1 as SGHNT and CDR2 as YYREEE (reference sequence). CDR3 region: CASSLRYSYNEQFF. The CDR3 region has the DNA TGTGCCAGCAGCCTACGGTACTCCTACAATGAGCAGTTCTTC.

This rearrangement joins TRBV28 to TRBJ2-5; no definite D call. This CDR3 has 13 amino acids. Germline V gives CDR1 MDHEN, CDR2 SYDVKM. Deletions cut 8 bases from V and 2 bases from J, with 12 bases between. CDR3 DNA: TGTGCCAGCTGGCGACCGGCTCAAGAGACCCAGTACTTC. Protein product: CASWRPAQETQYF.

The table lists this clonotype with many counts. J is TRBJ2-6 and V is TRBV19, with D perhaps TRBD1 or TRBD2 (5 bases each). In germline, CDR1 is LNHDA, CDR2 SQIVND (reference sequence). The CDR3 covers 16 residues. Trimming took off 5 bases at V and 0 bases at J, with 11 bases between the two ends. DNA for the CDR3: TGTGCCAGTAGTGGGGACGGGCGCTCTGGGGCCAACGTCCTGACTTTC. This codes for CASSGDGRSGANVLTF.